This TCR beta chain was documented in a study of T-cell reconstitution after alpha-beta-depleted transplantation in children. This clonotype was detected ten times or more. The TCRbeta library was prepared with unique molecular identifiers. In TCRdb, the PCR reads were re-called with MiXCR into one record per CDR3 protein. The data show about 490,000 distinct CDR3 sequences, roughly a tenth seen once. V dropped 0 bases and J dropped 4; count of bases not matched to a gene: 4. CDR3 length: 15 residues. Germline assignment: CDR1 LNHNV and CDR2 YYDKDF (reference sequence). The receptor comes from a child aged 2-9 years with inherited bone marrow failure, due to receive a stem cell transplant. V and J are TRBV15 and TRBJ2-7; 9 bases agree with TRBD1. Specimen: PBMCs, collected before TCRalphabeta/CD19-depleted stem cell transplant. CDR3 bases: TGTGCCACCAGCAGAGAGGGACAGGGATTTTACGAGCAGTACTTC. It translates to CATSREGQGFYEQYF.